The rows below give T cell receptor beta chains drawn from one sample of a study of blood T cell repertoires in COVID-19. Measured with immunoSEQ multiplex PCR; TCRdb has only the in-frame clones, and not every one. The sample gives approximately 150,000 clones, around 83% of which show up once; over 5% is in the top ten. What was sequenced was peripheral blood. These receptors were collected from a woman between 50 and 59 years old with COVID-19, enrolled during active disease. CDR3s leave out the opening cysteine and the closing phenylalanine or tryptophan.

cdr3_aa j_call v_call cdr3_length
ASSLGKGGRGETQY TRBJ2-5 TRBV28 14
ASSPDYRGLTEAF TRBJ1-1 TRBV18 13
ASSSQGDPGNTIY TRBJ1-3 TRBV5-4 13
ASNTDGYT TRBJ1-2 TRBV19 8
ASSSLSEVGSPLH TRBJ1-6 TRBV5-6 13
ASSLRAGASYNEQF TRBJ2-1 TRBV5-1 14
ASSTGGNTIY TRBJ1-3 TRBV6-5 10
ASSPQQGYNSPLH TRBJ1-6 TRBV18 13
ASSFRGLNTGELF TRBJ2-2 TRBV7-2 13
ASSTAPGGRETQY TRBJ2-5 TRBV7-9 13
ASSQADRNNSPLH TRBJ1-6 TRBV4-1 13
ASSQDPEGGIEAF TRBJ1-1 TRBV5-1 13
AWSGDRRPSYGYT TRBJ1-2 TRBV30 13
ASSGLAGALGDTQY TRBJ2-3 TRBV6-2/TRBV6-3 14
ASSSGQGRNQPQH TRBJ1-5 TRBV19 13
ASSRDIGMGGELF TRBJ2-2 TRBV2 13
ASSIDSGAPSSNYGYT TRBJ1-2 TRBV19 16
ASIRDSPYEQY TRBJ2-7 TRBV28 11
ASSQVAGPYYGYT TRBJ1-2 TRBV4-1 13
AWSTGAGDGYT TRBJ1-2 TRBV30 11
ASSSSTDTQY TRBJ2-3 TRBV2 10
ATSSSTGGILGETQY TRBJ2-5 TRBV15 15
ASSLAGYQETQY TRBJ2-5 TRBV13 12
ASSTHDRGLSQPQH TRBJ1-5 TRBV19 14
ASSKTGTSADTQY TRBJ2-3 TRBV6-5 13
ASSQTQGINEKLF TRBJ1-4 TRBV18 13
SVGIQGYNSPLH TRBJ1-6 TRBV29-1 12
ASSFTGGPRETQY TRBJ2-5 TRBV7-2 13
ASSWGGDYNEQF TRBJ2-1 TRBV11-3 12
ASSLSAAGNTIY TRBJ1-3 TRBV27 12
ASSPPGQRTGFEQY TRBJ2-7 TRBV18 14